In this sample, the clone carrying this TCR beta chain turned up once. What it binds is unknown. The record originates from a study of a mutant IDH1 vaccine in newly diagnosed glioma. Across the study: Every participant had undergone radiotherapy, temozolomide, or both before, and most underwent both.

Produced via immunoSEQ multiplex PCR; TCRdb's table is partial and in-frame only. The data contain roughly 70,000 clones, 83% of them seen just once; the ten biggest clones take up 4% to 5.5%. Time point: baseline, week 1 (first vaccination visit). Treatment given: pre-vaccination baseline after standard-of-care therapy. In every donor, the tumor was a new WHO grade 3 or 4 IDH1-mutant, ATRX-lost astrocytoma. Points from the study as a whole: Across multiple MHC alleles, approximately 93% of patients had vaccine-induced responses.

The sequence came from a young woman with glioma. Some clones in this sample may be carry-over from other donors' samples. The material sequenced was peripheral blood mononuclear cells (PBMCs), taken from a glioma patient treated with radiotherapy, temozolomide or both.

The CDR3 spells CASSTTGNTEAFF. The CDR3 DNA is TGTGCCAGTAGTACGACAGGAAACACTGAAGCTTTCTTT. V and J are TRBV19 and TRBJ1-1; tentative D call: TRBD1 (6 bases). The germline gives CDR1 LNHDA, CDR2 SQIVND (reference sequence). CDR3 length equals 13 residues. V shed 4 bases and J shed 2 bases, with 8 bases lying between them.